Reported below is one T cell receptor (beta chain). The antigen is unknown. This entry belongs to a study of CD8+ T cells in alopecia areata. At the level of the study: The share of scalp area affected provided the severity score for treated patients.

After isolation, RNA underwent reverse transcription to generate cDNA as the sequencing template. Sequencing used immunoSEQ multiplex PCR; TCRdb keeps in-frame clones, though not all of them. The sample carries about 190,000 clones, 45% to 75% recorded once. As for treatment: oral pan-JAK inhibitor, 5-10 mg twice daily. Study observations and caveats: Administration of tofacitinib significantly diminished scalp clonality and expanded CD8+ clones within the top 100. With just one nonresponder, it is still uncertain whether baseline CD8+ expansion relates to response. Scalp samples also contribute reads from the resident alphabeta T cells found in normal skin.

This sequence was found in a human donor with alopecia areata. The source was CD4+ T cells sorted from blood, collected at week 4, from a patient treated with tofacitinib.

The CDR3 spells CASSLLNTEAFF. The DNA for the CDR3 is TGTGCCAGCAGCTTGCTGAACACTGAAGCTTTCTTT. The V gene is TRBV7-2, the J gene TRBJ1-1; unclear D gene. The germline V and J ends were trimmed by 3 bases and 0 bases, with 2 bases remaining between them. This CDR3 is built from 12 residues. Germline CDR1 and CDR2: SGHTA and FQGNSA.